Presented here are 10 T cell receptor beta chains from one specimen sequenced in a study of T-cell memory formation after mild COVID-19. MiXCR, run by TCRdb on the 5' RACE reads, gives a single entry per CDR3 protein. Of about 82,000 distinct CDR3 sequences listed, roughly an eighth are singletons. Source material: PBMCs or a T cell subset sorted from them (not recorded which). All receptors derive from an adult woman who had mild COVID-19 (a few samples of this study predate the infection). Cell type and time point are not known.

The chain uses TRBV20-1 and TRBJ1-1; D remains ambiguous. V was trimmed by 6 bases and J by 1 base, leaving 15 bases between them. The CDR3 runs to 14 residues. Germline assignment: CDR1 DFQATT and CDR2 SNEGSKA (reference sequence). CDR3 nucleotides: TGCAGTGCCCGACCCTACGAGAAGAACACTGAAGCTTTCTTT. Its protein is CSARPYEKNTEAFF.

This chain uses TRBV20-1 with TRBJ2-7, with 11 bases matching TRBD2. Germline CDR1 reads DFQATT; CDR2 reads SNEGSKA (reference sequence). The CDR3 loop spans 16 amino acids. J gave up 3 bases and V 0 bases, and 7 bases lay outside the gene matches. The DNA of the CDR3 is TGCAGTGCTAGAGAGACTACTAGCGGGGGTTTCTACGAGCAGTACTTC. This gives the protein CSARETTSGGFYEQYF.

The V gene is TRBV7-9, the J gene TRBJ1-1; 7 bases align to TRBD1. J lost 1 base, V lost 5 bases, and 7 bases had no gene match. The CDR3 is 15 residues long. CDR1 and CDR2 (germline): SEHNR, FQNEAQ (reference sequence). The chain's CDR3 is CASSTTGQWNTEAFF. The CDR3, as DNA: TGTGCCAGCAGCACAACGGGACAGTGGAACACTGAAGCTTTCTTT.

CDR3 sequence (DNA): TGCAGTGCTAGAGACCAGGCGGGCAATCAGCCCCAGCATTTT. It encodes CSARDQAGNQPQHF. The chain employs TRBV20-1 and TRBJ1-5; D is undetermined. The CDR3 runs to 14 residues. Germline V gives CDR1 DFQATT, CDR2 SNEGSKA (reference sequence). V lost 0 bases and J 2 bases, leaving 8 bases between the germline ends.

This clonotype was detected only a few times. The rearrangement joins TRBV7-9 to TRBJ2-1; TRBD1 or TRBD2 may be the D gene (5 bases each). The germline V gene encodes CDR1 SEHNR and CDR2 FQNEAQ (reference sequence). Trimming pared 2 bases from V and 9 bases from J, leaving 20 bases between. This CDR3 has 16 amino acids. CDR3 residues: CASSLFPNQQGPEQFF. CDR3 nucleotides: TGTGCCAGCAGCTTATTCCCCAATCAGCAGGGACCTGAGCAGTTCTTC.

The rearrangement joins TRBV6-5 to TRBJ2-3; the D call may be TRBD1 or TRBD2 (5 bases each). The CDR3 length is 15 residues. V lost 4 bases and J lost 2, with 13 bases in between. Germline V lookup: CDR1 MNHEY, CDR2 SVGAGI. The CDR3 DNA reads TGTGCCAGCAGTTCCACGGGGCCCACCACAGATACGCAGTATTTT. This codes for CASSSTGPTTDTQYF.

This clonotype was seen only a few times. The chain uses TRBV4-1 and TRBJ2-5, with TRBD1 as a possible D gene (6 bases). The CDR3 totals 16 residues. Trimming took 0 bases from V and 5 from J, leaving 16 bases between them. Germline lookup yields CDR1 MGHRA and CDR2 YSYEKL. The CDR3 nucleotides are TGCGCCAGCAGCCAAGATCCAGGGGCGATCGGGGAGACCCAGTACTTC. Translation: CASSQDPGAIGETQYF.

This clonotype turned up a few times. Mismatch with germline at one junction end may stem from a read error. The chain recombines TRBV4-2 with TRBJ2-3, with D possibly being TRBD1 or TRBD2 (5 bases each). The V gene's germline CDR1 is LGHNA and CDR2 YNFKEQ. The CDR3 spans 15 residues. For the CDR3, the DNA is TGTGCCAGCACCCAAACCTGGGGGAGCACAGATACGCAGTATTTT. Translation gives CASTQTWGSTDTQYF.

This clonotype has only a few counts. The rearrangement links TRBV6-5 to TRBJ2-5; D is ambiguous. Trimming removed 5 bases at V and 4 bases at J, with 14 bases between. Germline loops: CDR1 MNHEY, CDR2 SVGAGI. This CDR3 region has 14 residues. This chain's CDR3 is CASSPRPDGETQYF. CDR3 in DNA: TGTGCCAGCAGTCCCCGCCCAGACGGAGAGACCCAGTACTTC.

The table lists this clonotype with a few counts. The chain carries TRBV7-6 and TRBJ1-3; D not resolved. The CDR3 consists of 15 residues. Germline CDR1 SGHVS, CDR2 FNYEAQ. The germline V and J ends were trimmed by 1 base and 0 bases, with 7 bases remaining between them. CDR3 bases: TGTGCCAGCAGCTTAGACGGCAACTCTGGAAACACCATATATTTT. Translated: CASSLDGNSGNTIYF.